This T cell receptor (beta chain) was observed in a study of post-analysis software for immune sequencing data. Overall study context: Several disease courses (relapsing-remitting, secondary progressive and progressive-relapsing) of multiple sclerosis were included.

Prepared libraries of TCR beta cDNA carried unique molecular identifiers. MiXCR was run by TCRdb on the PCR reads, yielding one entry per CDR3 protein. The data contain about 150,000 distinct CDR3 sequences, approximately 30% of them seen just once; the ten biggest clones take up more than 1.3%. This clonotype was recorded many times. The target antigen is unknown. Study outcomes and limitations: Comparison of patients with controls showed about 5 TRBV segments more frequent in patients, TRBV5-6, TRBV5-1 and TRBV20-1 among them. Pronounced co-clustering by F measure was evident among identically batched samples. There was significantly lower normalized Chao1 diversity in multiple sclerosis patients than in controls.

Germline CDR1 and CDR2: SQVTM and ANQGSEA. The ends were cut back, 6 bases at V and 4 bases at J, with 21 bases in the middle. The length of the CDR3 is 15 residues. The TCR originated in a girl aged 10 to 17 with multiple sclerosis. Sequencing was performed on blood. The chain employs TRBV29-1 and TRBJ2-5; D call uncertain. The CDR3 region has the DNA TGCAGCGTGGAGCAACAGCGACACCAAGGAGAGACCCAGTACTTC. This encodes CSVEQQRHQGETQYF.